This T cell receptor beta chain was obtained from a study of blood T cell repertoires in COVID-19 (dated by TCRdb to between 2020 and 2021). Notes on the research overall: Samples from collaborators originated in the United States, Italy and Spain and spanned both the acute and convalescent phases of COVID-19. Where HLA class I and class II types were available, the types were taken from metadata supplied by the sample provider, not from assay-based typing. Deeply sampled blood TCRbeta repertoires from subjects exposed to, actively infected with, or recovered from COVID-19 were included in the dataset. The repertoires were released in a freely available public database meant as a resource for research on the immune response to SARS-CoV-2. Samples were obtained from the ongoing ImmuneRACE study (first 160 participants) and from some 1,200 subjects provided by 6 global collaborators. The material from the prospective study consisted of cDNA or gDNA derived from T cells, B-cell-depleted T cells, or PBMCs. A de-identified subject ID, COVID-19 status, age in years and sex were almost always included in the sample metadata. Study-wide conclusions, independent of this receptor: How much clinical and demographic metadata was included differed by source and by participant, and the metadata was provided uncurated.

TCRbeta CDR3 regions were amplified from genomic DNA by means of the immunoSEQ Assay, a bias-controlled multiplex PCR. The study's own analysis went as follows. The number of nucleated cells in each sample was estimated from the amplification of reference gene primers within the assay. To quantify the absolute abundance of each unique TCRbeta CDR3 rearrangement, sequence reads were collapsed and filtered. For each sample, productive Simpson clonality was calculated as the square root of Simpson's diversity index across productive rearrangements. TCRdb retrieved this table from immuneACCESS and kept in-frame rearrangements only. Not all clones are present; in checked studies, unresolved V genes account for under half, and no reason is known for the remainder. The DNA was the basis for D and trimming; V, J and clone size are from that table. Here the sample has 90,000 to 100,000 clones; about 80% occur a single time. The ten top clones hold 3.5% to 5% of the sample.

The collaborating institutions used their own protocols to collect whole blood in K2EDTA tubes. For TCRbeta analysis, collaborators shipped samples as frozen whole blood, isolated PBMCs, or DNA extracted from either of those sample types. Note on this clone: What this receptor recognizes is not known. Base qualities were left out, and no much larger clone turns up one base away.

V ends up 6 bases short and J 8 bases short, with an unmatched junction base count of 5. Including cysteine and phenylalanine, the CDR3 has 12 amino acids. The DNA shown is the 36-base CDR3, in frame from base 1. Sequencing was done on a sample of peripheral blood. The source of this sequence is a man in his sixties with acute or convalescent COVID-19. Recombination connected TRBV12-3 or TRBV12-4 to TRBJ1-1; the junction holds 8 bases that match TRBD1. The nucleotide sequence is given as TGTGCCAGCAGGAGGACAGGGTGGGAAGCTTTCTTT. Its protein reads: CASRRTGWEAFF.